The present T cell receptor beta chain was sequenced within a study of vaccination and CD4 T cells after COVID-19. General study findings and limits: Rising from around 20 to 38, the median of SARS-CoV-2-reactive clonotypes did not change significantly.

The treatment denotes: approximately 10-day PBMC culture with coronavirus spike peptide pools or control peptides (ViraFEST assay). PBMCs were cultured at over 1.5 million per well with approximately 9.9 IU/ml IL-2 and 9.5 to 10 ug/ml peptide pools. Negative selection was the method that isolated CD4+ T cells after about ten days of culture. This clonotype has only a few counts. What it recognizes is unknown. Sequencing of DNA taken from cultured CD4+ T cells relied on the Oncomine TCR Beta short-read assay. A single record per CDR3 protein comes from TCRdb applying MiXCR to the PCR reads. The sample records some 14,000 distinct CDR3 sequences, roughly 58% being singletons. This CDR3 has 16 amino acids. Germline values: CDR1 MNHEY, CDR2 SMNVEV (reference sequence). V was shortened by 0 bases and J by 3 bases, with 9 bases between the two germline ends.

The sequenced sample was cultured CD4+ T cells from blood, obtained after SARS-CoV-2 vaccination. The clonotype was recovered from a human donor with COVID-19. The rearrangement uses TRBV27 and TRBJ1-6; D gene uncertain. The CDR3 bases are TGTGCCAGCAGTTTATCGCCGAGTGGCTATAATTCACCCCTCCACTTT. Translated, it gives CASSLSPSGYNSPLHF.